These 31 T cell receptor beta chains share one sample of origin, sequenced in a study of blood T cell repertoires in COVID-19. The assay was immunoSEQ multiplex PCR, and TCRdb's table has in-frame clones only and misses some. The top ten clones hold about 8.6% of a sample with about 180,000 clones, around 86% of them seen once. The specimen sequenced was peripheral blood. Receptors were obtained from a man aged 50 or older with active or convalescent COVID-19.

The CDR3 DNA reads TGTGCCAGCAGTGGCGGACTTTCGGGGGCCAACGTCCTGACTTTC. This translates into CASSGGLSGANVLTF. The V and J genes are TRBV27 and TRBJ2-6, with TRBD2 as a possible D gene (5 bases). Per the germline V gene, CDR1 is MNHEY and CDR2 is SMNVEV (reference sequence). This CDR3 is 15 amino acids long. V was shortened by 5 bases and J by 4 bases, with 12 bases between the two germline ends. Combining the CDR3 with reference TRBV27 and TRBJ2-6 gives the whole variable domain EAQVTQNPRYLITVTGKKLTVTCSQNMNHEYMSWYRQDPGLGLRQIYYSMNVEVTDKGDVPEGYKVSRKEKRNFPLILESPSPNQTSLYFCASSGGLSGANVLTFGAGSRLTVL.

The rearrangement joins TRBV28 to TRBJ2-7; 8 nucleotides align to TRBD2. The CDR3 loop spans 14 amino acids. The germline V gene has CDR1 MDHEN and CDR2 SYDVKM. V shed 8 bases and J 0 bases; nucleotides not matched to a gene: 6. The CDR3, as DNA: TGTGCCAGCCATGCCGGGAGGGTCTCCTACGAGCAGTACTTC. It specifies CASHAGRVSYEQYF.

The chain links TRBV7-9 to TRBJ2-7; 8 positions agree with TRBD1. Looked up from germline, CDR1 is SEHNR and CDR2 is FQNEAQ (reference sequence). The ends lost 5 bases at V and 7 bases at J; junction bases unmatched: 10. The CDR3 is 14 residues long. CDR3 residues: CASSPRDRLQEQYF. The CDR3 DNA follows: TGTGCCAGCAGCCCCCGGGACAGGTTGCAAGAGCAGTACTTC.

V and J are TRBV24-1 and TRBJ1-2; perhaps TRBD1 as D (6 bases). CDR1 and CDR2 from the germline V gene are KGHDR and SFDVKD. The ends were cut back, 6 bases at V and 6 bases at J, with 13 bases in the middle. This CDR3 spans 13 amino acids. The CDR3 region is CATSWDGDNGYTF. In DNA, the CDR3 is TGTGCCACCAGTTGGGACGGGGACAATGGCTACACCTTC.

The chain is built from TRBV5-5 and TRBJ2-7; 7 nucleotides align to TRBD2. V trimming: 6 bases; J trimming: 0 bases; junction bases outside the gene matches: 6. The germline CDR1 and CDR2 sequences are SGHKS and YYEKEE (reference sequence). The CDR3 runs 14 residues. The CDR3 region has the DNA TGTGCCAGCACCCGAGCGGGGAACTCCTACGAGCAGTACTTC. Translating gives CASTRAGNSYEQYF.

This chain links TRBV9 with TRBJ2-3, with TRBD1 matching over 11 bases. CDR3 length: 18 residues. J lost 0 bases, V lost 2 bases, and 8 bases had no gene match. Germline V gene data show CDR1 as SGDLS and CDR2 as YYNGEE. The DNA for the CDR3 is TGTGCCAGCAGCGTCGGGGACAGGGGGTCTTTCAGCACAGATACGCAGTATTTT. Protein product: CASSVGDRGSFSTDTQYF.

The DNA for the CDR3 is TGTGCCATCAGGGGACAGGGGGATCAATCTGGAAACACCATATATTTT. It translates to CAIRGQGDQSGNTIYF. This chain connects TRBV10-3 to TRBJ1-3, with 11 nucleotides matching TRBD1. Germline lookup yields CDR1 ENHRY and CDR2 SYGVKD. The CDR3 consists of 16 residues. After removal of 6 bases from V and 1 base from J, the junction contained 5 bases not matched to a gene.

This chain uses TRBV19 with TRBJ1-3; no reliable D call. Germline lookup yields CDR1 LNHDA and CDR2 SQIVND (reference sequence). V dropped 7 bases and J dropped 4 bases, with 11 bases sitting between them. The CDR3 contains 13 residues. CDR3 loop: CASTHLGGNTIYF. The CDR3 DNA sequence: TGTGCCAGTACCCACCTAGGAGGAAACACCATATATTTT.

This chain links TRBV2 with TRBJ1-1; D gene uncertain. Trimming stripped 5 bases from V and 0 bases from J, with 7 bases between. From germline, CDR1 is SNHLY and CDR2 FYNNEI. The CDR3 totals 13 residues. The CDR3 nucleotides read TGTGCCAGCAGTCTAATCATGAACACTGAAGCTTTCTTT. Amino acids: CASSLIMNTEAFF. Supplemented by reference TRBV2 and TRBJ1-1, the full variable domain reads EPEVTQTPSHQVTQMGQEVILRCVPISNHLYFYWYRQILGQKVEFLVSFYNNEISEKSEIFDDQFSVERPDGSNFTLKIRSTKLEDSAMYFCASSLIMNTEAFFGQGTRLTVV.

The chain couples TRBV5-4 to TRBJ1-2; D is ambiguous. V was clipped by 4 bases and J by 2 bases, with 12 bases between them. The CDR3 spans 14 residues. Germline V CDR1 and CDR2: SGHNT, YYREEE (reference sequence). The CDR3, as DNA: TGTGCCAGCAGCCTGGCCGGGAGGAACTATGGCTACACCTTC. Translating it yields CASSLAGRNYGYTF. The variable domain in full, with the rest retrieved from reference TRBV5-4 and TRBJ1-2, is ETGVTQSPTHLIKTRGQQVTLRCSSQSGHNTVSWYQQALGQGPQFIFQYYREEENGRGNFPPRFSGLQFPNYSSELNVNALELDDSALYLCASSLAGRNYGYTFGSGTRLTVV.

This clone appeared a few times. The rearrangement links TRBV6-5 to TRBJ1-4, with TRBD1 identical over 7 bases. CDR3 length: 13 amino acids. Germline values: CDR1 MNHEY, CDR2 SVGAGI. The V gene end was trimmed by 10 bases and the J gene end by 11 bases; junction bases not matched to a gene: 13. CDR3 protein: CATDRDSHPKLFF. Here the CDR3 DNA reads TGTGCCACCGACCGGGACAGCCATCCGAAACTGTTTTTT.

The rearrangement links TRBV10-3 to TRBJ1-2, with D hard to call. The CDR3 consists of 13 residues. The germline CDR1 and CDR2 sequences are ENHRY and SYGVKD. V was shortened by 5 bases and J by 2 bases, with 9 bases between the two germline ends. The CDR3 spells CAISPDKNYGYTF. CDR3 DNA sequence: TGTGCCATCAGTCCTGACAAGAACTATGGCTACACCTTC.

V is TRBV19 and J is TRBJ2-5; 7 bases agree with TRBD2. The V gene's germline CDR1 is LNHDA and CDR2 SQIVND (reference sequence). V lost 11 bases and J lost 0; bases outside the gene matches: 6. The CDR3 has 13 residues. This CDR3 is CASGRGDQETQYF. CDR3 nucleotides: TGTGCCTCAGGGAGGGGCGACCAAGAGACCCAGTACTTC.

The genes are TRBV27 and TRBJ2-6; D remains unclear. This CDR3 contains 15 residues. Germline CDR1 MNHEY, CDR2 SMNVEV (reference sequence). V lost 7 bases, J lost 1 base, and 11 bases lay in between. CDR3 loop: CASISTNSGANVLTF. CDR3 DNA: TGTGCCAGCATCTCAACAAATTCTGGGGCCAACGTCCTGACTTTC.

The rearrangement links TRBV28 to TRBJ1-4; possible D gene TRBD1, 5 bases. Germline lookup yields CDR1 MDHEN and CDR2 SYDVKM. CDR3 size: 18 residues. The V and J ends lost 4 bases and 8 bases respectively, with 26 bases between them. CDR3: CASSSYSPQVGLYEKLFF. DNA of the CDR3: TGTGCCAGCAGTTCATATTCCCCACAGGTCGGACTATACGAAAAACTGTTTTTT.

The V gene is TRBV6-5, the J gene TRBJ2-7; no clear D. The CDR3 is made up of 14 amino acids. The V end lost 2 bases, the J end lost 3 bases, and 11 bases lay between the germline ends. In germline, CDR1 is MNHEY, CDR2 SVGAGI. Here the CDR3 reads CASSYGRQGYEQYF. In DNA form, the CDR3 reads TGTGCCAGCAGTTACGGCAGGCAAGGCTACGAGCAGTACTTC.

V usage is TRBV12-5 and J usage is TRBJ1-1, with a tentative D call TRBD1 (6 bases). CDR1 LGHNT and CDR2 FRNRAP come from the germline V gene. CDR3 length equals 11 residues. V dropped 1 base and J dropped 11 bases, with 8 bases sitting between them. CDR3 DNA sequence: TGTGCTAGTGGTTTGGACAGGGTTGCTTTCTTT. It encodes CASGLDRVAFF.

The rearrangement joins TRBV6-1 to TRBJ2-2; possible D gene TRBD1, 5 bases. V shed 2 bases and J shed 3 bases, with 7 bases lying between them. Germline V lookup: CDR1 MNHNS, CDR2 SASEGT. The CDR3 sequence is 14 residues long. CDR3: CASSESRDTGELFF. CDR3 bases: TGTGCCAGCAGTGAATCCAGGGACACCGGGGAGCTGTTTTTT.

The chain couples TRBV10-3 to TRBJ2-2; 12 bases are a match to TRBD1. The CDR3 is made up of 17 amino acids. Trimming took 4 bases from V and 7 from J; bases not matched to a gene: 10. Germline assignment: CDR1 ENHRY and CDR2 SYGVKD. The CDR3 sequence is CAISGEPGQGANGELFF. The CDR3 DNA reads TGTGCCATCAGTGGGGAACCGGGACAGGGGGCAAACGGGGAGCTGTTTTTT.

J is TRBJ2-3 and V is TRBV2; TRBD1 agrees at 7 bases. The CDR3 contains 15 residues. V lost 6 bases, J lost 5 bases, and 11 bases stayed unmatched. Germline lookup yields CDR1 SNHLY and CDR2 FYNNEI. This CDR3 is CASRGSGTVVDTQYF. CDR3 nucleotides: TGTGCCAGCAGAGGATCCGGGACAGTAGTAGATACGCAGTATTTT.

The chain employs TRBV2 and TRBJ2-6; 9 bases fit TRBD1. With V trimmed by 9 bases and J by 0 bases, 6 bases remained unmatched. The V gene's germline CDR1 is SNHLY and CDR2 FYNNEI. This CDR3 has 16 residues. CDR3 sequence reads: CASLTGGSSGANVLTF. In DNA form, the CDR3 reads TGTGCCAGTCTGACAGGGGGAAGCTCTGGGGCCAACGTCCTGACTTTC.

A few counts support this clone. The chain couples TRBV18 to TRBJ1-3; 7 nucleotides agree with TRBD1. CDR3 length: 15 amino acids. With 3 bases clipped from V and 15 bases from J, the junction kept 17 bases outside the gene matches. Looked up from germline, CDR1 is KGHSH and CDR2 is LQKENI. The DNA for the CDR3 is TGTGCCAGCTCACCTTCGTCTCGGGACAGCCTATCGGGATATTTT. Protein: CASSPSSRDSLSGYF.

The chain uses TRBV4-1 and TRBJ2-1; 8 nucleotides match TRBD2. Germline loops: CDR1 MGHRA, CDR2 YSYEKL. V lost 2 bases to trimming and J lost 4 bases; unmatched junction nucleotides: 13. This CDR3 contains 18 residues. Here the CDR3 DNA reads TGCGCCAGCAGCCAAATCACCTCAGCGGGAGCAACGTACAATGAGCAGTTCTTC. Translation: CASSQITSAGATYNEQFF.

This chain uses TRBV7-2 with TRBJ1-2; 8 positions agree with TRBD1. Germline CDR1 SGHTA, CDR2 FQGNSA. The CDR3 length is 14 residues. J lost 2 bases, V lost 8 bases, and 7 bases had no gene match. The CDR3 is CASSDRGGNYGYTF. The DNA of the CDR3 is TGTGCCAGCTCCGACAGGGGAGGGAACTATGGCTACACCTTC. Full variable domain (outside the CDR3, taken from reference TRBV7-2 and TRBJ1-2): GAGVSQSPSNKVTEKGKDVELRCDPISGHTALYWYRQSLGQGLEFLIYFQGNSAPDKSGLPSDRFSAERTGGSVSTLTIQRTQQEDSAVYLCASSDRGGNYGYTFGSGTRLTVV.

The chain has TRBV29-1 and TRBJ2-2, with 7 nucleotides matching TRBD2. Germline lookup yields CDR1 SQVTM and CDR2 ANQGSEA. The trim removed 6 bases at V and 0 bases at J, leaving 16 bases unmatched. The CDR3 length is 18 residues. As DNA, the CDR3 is TGCAGCGTCCCGGGGAGGGTTGGTTCTGTCGCGAACACCGGGGAGCTGTTTTTT. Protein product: CSVPGRVGSVANTGELFF.

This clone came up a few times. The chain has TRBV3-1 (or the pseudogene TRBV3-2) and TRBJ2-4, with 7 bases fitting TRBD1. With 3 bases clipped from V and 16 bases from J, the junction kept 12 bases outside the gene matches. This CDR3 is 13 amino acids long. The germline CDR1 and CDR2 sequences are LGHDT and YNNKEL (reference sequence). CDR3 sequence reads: CASSHGDSYVLYF. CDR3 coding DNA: TGTGCCAGCAGCCATGGGGACAGCTATGTTCTCTACTTC.

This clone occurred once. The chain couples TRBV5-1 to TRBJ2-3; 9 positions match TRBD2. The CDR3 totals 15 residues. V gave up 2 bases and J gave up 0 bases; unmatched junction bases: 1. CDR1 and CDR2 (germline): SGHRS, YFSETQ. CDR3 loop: CASSLSGRSTDTQYF. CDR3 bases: TGCGCCAGCAGCTTAAGCGGGAGGAGCACAGATACGCAGTATTTT.

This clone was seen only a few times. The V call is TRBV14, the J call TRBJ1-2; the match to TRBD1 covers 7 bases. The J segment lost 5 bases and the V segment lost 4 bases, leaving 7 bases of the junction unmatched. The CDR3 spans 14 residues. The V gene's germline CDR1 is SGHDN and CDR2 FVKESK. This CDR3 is CASSRDSFLYGYTF. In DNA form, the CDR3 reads TGTGCCAGCAGCCGGGACAGTTTCCTATATGGCTACACCTTC.

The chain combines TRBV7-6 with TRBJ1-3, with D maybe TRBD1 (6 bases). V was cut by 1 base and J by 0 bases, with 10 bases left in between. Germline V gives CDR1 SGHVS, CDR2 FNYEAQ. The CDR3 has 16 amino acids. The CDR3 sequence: CASSLGGQISGNTIYF. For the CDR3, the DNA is TGTGCCAGCAGCTTAGGAGGACAGATCTCTGGAAACACCATATATTTT.

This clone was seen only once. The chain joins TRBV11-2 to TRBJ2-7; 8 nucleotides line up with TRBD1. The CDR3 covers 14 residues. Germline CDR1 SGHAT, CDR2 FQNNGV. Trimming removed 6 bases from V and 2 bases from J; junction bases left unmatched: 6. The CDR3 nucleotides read TGTGCCAGCAGAAAACAGGACAGGGCCTACGAGCAGTACTTC. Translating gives CASRKQDRAYEQYF.

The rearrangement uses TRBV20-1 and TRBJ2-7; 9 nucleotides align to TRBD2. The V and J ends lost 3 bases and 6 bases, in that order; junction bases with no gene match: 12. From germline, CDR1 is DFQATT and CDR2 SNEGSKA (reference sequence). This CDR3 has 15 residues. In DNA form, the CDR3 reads TGCAGTGCTAGTGATAGCGGGAGACCAGACGCCGAGCAGTACTTC. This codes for CSASDSGRPDAEQYF.